Following are 6 T cell receptor beta chains from one sample sequenced in a study of control samples from healthy donors and cancer patients. Measured with immunoSEQ multiplex PCR; TCRdb has only the in-frame clones, and not every one. The sample has about 50,000 clones; about 93% are singletons. Sequencing input: PBMCs. All receptors derive from a woman between 50 and 59 years old with head and neck cancer.

The rearrangement joins TRBV11-1 to TRBJ2-7; D ambiguous. Germline V gene sequence: CDR1 SGHAT, CDR2 FQDESV (reference sequence). This CDR3 comprises 16 residues. The V end was cut by 4 bases, the J end by 6 bases, with 22 bases between. The CDR3 DNA reads as TGTGCCAGCAGCTCGCCCGGCCAAGGTGGCATAGGCGAGCAGTACTTC. It specifies CASSSPGQGGIGEQYF.

This chain links TRBV6-6 with TRBJ2-1; D is perhaps TRBD1 or TRBD2 (5 bases each). The germline gives CDR1 MNHNY, CDR2 SVGAGI (reference sequence). The ends were cut back, 8 bases at V and 4 bases at J, with 18 bases in the middle. The CDR3 is 15 residues long. The CDR3 is CASGLRDRLYNEQFF. The CDR3 coding sequence is TGTGCCAGCGGACTTAGGGACCGACTTTACAATGAGCAGTTCTTC.

The rearrangement joins TRBV6-5 to TRBJ1-2; no firm D call. The CDR3 length is 14 residues. The V gene lost 6 bases and the J gene lost 5 bases, with 16 bases spanning the gap. CDR1 MNHEY and CDR2 SVGAGI come from the germline V gene. The CDR3 spells CASSSGPFSYGYTF. DNA of the CDR3: TGTGCCAGCAGCTCCGGACCTTTCTCGTATGGCTACACCTTC.

This clone appeared once. The genes are TRBV18 and TRBJ1-2, with a tentative D call TRBD1 (5 bases). The CDR3 consists of 16 residues. V lost 2 bases and J lost 6, with 19 bases in between. Looked up from germline, CDR1 is KGHSH and CDR2 is LQKENI. CDR3: CASSPGAGERGHGYTF. In DNA form, the CDR3 reads TGTGCCAGCTCACCAGGGGCGGGAGAAAGGGGCCATGGCTACACCTTC.

J is TRBJ2-7 and V is TRBV11-2; D might be TRBD1 (5 bases). The ends were cut back, 4 bases at V and 0 bases at J, with 19 bases in the middle. This CDR3 contains 17 residues. The germline CDR1 and CDR2 sequences are SGHAT and FQNNGV. The CDR3 sequence is CASSSRLRAASSYEQYF. Here the CDR3 DNA reads TGTGCCAGCAGCTCCCGACTCAGGGCAGCTAGCTCCTACGAGCAGTACTTC.

This clone has a handful of counts. J is TRBJ2-2 and V is TRBV14, with 7 bases matching TRBD2. V was clipped by 1 base and J by 4 bases; unmatched bases: 3. Germline values: CDR1 SGHDN, CDR2 FVKESK. The CDR3 loop spans 15 amino acids. This chain's CDR3 is CASSQGWGGTGELFF. CDR3 nucleotide sequence: TGTGCCAGCAGCCAAGGATGGGGGGGCACCGGGGAGCTGTTTTTT.